The clone carrying this T cell receptor (beta chain) was found a few times. Antigen: not known. The sample is drawn from a study of T cell responses to AZD1222 COVID-19 vaccine. Profiling relied on immunoSEQ multiplex PCR, and the TCRdb table lists in-frame clones only, not all of them. The sample lists more than 95,000 clones, around 87% occurring once. Points from the study as a whole: The donors showed a predominance of white British ancestry and of females, with possible underestimation of clonal diversity. Reportedly, close to half of spike-specific TCRs are directed against unmutated variant regions.

The CDR3 runs 13 residues. The junction had 5 bases not matched to a gene; V was cut back by 3 bases and J by 8 bases. CDR1 is LGHDT, CDR2 YNNKEL, per germline (reference sequence). The V and J genes are TRBV3-1 (or the pseudogene TRBV3-2) and TRBJ1-2; TRBD1 aligns across 8 bases. Sequenced material: peripheral blood, taken on day 0 of AZD1222 vaccination. The TCR originated in an adult in good health. CDR3 DNA: TGTGCCAGCAGCCACGGACAGGGCGCGGGCTACACCTTC. This encodes CASSHGQGAGYTF.